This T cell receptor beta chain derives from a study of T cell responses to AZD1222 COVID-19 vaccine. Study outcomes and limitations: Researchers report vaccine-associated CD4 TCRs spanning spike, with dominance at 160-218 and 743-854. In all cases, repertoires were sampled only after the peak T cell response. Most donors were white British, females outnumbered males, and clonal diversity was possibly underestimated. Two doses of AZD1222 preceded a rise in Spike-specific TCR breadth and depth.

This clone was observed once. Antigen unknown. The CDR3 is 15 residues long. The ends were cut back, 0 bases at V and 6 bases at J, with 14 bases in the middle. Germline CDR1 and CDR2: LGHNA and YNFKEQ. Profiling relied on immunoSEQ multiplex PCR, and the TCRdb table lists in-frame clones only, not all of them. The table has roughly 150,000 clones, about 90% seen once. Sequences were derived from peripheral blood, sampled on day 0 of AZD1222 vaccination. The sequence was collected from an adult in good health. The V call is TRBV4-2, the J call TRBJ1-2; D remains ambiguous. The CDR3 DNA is TGTGCCAGCAGCCAAGATCAAGGGATCGCACATGGCTACACCTTC. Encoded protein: CASSQDQGIAHGYTF.